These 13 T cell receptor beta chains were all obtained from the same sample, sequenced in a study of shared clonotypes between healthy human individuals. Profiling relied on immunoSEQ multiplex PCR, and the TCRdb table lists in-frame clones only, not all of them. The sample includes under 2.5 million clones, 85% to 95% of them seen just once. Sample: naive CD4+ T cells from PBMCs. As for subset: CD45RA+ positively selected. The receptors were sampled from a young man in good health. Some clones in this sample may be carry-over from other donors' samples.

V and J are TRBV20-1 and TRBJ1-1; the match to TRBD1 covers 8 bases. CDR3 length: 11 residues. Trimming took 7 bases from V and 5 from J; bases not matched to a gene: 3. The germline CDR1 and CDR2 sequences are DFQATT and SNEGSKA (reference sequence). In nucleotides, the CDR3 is TGCAGTGGAAGACAGGGGACTGAAGCTTTCTTT. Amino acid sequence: CSGRQGTEAFF.

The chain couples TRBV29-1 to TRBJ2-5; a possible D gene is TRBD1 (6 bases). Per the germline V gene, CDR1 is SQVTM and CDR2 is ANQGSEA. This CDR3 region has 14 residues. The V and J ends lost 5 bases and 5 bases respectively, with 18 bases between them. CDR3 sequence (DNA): TGCAGCGTTCTCGCCACAGGGCGCGACGAGACCCAGTACTTC. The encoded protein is CSVLATGRDETQYF.

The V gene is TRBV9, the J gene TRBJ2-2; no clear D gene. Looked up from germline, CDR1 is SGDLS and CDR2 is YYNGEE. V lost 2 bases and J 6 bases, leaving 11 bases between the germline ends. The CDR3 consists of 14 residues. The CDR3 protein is CASSVYSVAGELFF. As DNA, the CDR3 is TGTGCCAGCAGCGTCTATTCGGTTGCCGGGGAGCTGTTTTTT.

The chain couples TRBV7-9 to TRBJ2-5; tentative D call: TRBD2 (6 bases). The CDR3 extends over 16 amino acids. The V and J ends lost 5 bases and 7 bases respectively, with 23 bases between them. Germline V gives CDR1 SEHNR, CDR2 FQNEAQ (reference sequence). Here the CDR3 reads CASSQTGASAEATQYF. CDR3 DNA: TGTGCCAGCAGCCAAACCGGGGCTAGCGCAGAAGCGACCCAGTACTTC.

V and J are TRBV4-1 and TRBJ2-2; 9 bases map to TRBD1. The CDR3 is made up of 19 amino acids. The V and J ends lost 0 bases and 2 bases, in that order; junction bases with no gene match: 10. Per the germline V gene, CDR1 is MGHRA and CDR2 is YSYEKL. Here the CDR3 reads CASSQDPTGTGINTGELFF. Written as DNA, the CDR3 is TGCGCCAGCAGCCAAGATCCGACCGGGACAGGGATTAACACCGGGGAGCTGTTTTTT.

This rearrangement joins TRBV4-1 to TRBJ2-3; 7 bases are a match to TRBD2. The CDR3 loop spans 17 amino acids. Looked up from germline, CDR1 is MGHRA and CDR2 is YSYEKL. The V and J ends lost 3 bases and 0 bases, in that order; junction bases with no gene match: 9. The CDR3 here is CASSHSPTSASTDTQYF. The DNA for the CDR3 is TGCGCCAGCAGCCATAGTCCCACTAGCGCCAGCACAGATACGCAGTATTTT.

CDR3 DNA sequence: TGTGCCAGCTCACCCCTAGCGGCGGAGGCGGCTTTCTTT. It specifies CASSPLAAEAAFF. The chain couples TRBV18 to TRBJ1-1; D uncertain. V was shortened by 3 bases and J by 11 bases, with 16 bases between the two germline ends. CDR1 is KGHSH, CDR2 LQKENI, per germline. The CDR3 extends over 13 amino acids.

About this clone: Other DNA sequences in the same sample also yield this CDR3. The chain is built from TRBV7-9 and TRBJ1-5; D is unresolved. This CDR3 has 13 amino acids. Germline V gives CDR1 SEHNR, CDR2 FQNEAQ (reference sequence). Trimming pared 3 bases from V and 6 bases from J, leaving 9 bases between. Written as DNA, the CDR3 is TGTGCCAGCAGCTTGGGCTTGGGTCAGCCCCAGCATTTT. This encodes CASSLGLGQPQHF.

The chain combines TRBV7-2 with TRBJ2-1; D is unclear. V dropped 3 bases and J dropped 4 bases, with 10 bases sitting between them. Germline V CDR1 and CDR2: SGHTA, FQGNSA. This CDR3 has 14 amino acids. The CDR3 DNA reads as TGTGCCAGCAGCTTTATGCTAGAATACAATGAGCAGTTCTTC. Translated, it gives CASSFMLEYNEQFF.

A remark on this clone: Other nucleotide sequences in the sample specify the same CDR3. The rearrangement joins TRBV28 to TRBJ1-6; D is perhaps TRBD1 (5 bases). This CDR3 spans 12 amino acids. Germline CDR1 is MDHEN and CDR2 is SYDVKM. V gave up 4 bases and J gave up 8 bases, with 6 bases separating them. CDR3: CASSWGDSPLHF. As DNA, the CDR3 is TGTGCCAGCAGTTGGGGGGATTCACCCCTCCACTTT.

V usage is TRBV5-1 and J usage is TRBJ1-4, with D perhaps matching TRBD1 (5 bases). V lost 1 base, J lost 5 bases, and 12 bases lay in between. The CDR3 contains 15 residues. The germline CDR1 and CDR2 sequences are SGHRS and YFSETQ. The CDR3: CASSLLGPGNEKLFF. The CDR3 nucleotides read TGCGCCAGCAGCTTGCTGGGGCCAGGGAATGAAAAACTGTTTTTT.

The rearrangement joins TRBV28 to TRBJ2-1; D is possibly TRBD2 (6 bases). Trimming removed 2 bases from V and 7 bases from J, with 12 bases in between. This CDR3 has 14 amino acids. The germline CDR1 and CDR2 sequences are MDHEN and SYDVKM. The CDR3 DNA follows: TGTGCCAGCAGTTTAAGATTGGGGGGAAATGAGCAGTTCTTC. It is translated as CASSLRLGGNEQFF. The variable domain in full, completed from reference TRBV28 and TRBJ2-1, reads DVKVTQSSRYLVKRTGEKVFLECVQDMDHENMFWYRQDPGLGLRLIYFSYDVKMKEKGDIPEGYSVSREKKERFSLILESASTNQTSMYLCASSLRLGGNEQFFGPGTRLTVL.

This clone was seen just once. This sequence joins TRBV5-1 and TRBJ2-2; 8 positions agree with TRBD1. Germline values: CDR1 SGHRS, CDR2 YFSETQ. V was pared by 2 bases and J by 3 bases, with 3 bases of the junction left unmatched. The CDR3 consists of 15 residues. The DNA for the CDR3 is TGCGCCAGCAGCTTCGCGACAGGGGACACCGGGGAGCTGTTTTTT. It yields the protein CASSFATGDTGELFF.